A selection of T cell receptor beta chains follows, all from one sample in a study of identical twins. A single record per CDR3 protein comes from TCRdb applying MiXCR to the 5' RACE reads. The table has approximately 1.8 million distinct CDR3 sequences, around 33% seen once. Sequencing was carried out using cord blood. Every receptor here comes from a newborn girl in good health. CDR3s include the opening cysteine and the closing phenylalanine or tryptophan. The D gene is left open where the match is weak. Rows may omit the clone size; those that give it use once, few, many or a size class.

>TRBV14|NA|TRBD2|17|TRBJ2-1
CASSQWVLAGAHNEQFF
TGTGCCAGCAGCCAATGGGTACTAGCGGGAGCTCACAATGAGCAGTTCTTC
>TRBV20-1|many|NA|12|TRBJ1-2
CSAYSGGFGYTF
TGCAGTGCTTACAGCGGGGGATTTGGCTACACCTTC
>TRBV20-1|few|NA|14|TRBJ1-5
CSARDMRGGQPQHF
TGCAGTGCTAGAGATATGCGGGGTGGGCAGCCCCAGCATTTT
>TRBV28|few|NA|12|TRBJ2-2
CASSLQAGELFF
TGTGCCAGCAGTTTACAGGCCGGGGAGCTGTTTTTT
>TRBV20-1|few|TRBD1|13|TRBJ1-2
CSARGTDTYGYTF
TGCAGTGCTAGGGGGACAGATACCTATGGCTACACCTTC
>TRBV20-1|NA|NA|14|TRBJ2-3
CSSPGATSTDTQYF
TGCAGTTCCCCGGGGGCTACCAGCACAGATACGCAGTATTTT
>TRBV23-1|few|NA|14|TRBJ2-5
CASSQSTSRETQYF
TGCGCCAGCAGTCAATCTACGAGTAGGGAGACCCAGTACTTC
>TRBV7-8|NA|TRBD2|15|TRBJ2-7
CASSFRVGGSYEQYF
TGTGCCAGCAGCTTCCGGGTGGGAGGGTCCTACGAGCAGTACTTC
>TRBV2|NA|NA|15|TRBJ2-7
CASSSRTYVSYEQYF
TGTGCCAGCAGTTCTCGGACATATGTCTCCTACGAGCAGTACTTC
>TRBV20-1|NA|NA|13|TRBJ1-4
CSASRPLNEKLFF
TGCAGTGCTAGTCGCCCCCTGAATGAAAAACTGTTTTTT
>TRBV24-1|NA|NA|15|TRBJ2-5
CATSDLRLAEGTQYF
TGTGCCACCAGTGATTTGAGGCTCGCCGAGGGGACCCAGTACTTC
>TRBV11-1|few|NA|18|TRBJ2-6
CASSLITGLSSGANVLTF
TGTGCCAGCAGCTTAATCACGGGTCTAAGCTCTGGGGCCAACGTCCTGACTTTC
>TRBV30|NA|TRBD1|14|TRBJ2-7
CAWSVGTGSYEQYF
TGTGCCTGGAGTGTAGGGACAGGCTCCTACGAGCAGTACTTC
>TRBV11-2|NA|TRBD1|16|TRBJ2-7
CASSSLRDRSPYEQYF
TGTGCCAGCAGCTCACTTCGGGACAGGTCCCCCTACGAGCAGTACTTC
>TRBV20-1|few|TRBD1|10|TRBJ2-1
CSADRTGQFF
TGCAGTGCTGACCGGACAGGGCAGTTCTTC
>TRBV19|once|NA|14|TRBJ2-3
CASSIDRAKDTQYF
TGTGCCAGTAGTATAGATCGGGCGAAGGATACGCAGTATTTT
>TRBV4-2|NA|TRBD2|19|TRBJ2-3
CASSQDRGLAGGNTDTQYF
TGTGCCAGCAGCCAAGATAGGGGACTAGCGGGAGGGAACACAGATACGCAGTATTTT
>TRBV12-3/TRBV12-4|NA|NA|17|TRBJ1-6
CASSPWGPASYNSPLHF
TGTGCCAGCAGTCCCTGGGGACCGGCCTCCTATAATTCACCCCTCCACTTT
>TRBV7-9|NA|TRBD2|16|TRBJ2-1
CASSRIAGARYNEQFF
TGTGCCAGCAGCCGAATAGCGGGGGCCCGCTACAATGAGCAGTTCTTC
>TRBV3-1|NA|NA|15|TRBJ2-3
CASSQANPNVNTQYF
TGTGCCAGCAGCCAAGCTAATCCGAATGTAAATACGCAGTATTTT
>TRBV28|NA|NA|15|TRBJ2-5
CASSLRVGVRETQYF
TGTGCCAGCAGTTTAAGGGTAGGGGTTCGGGAGACCCAGTACTTC
>TRBV15|NA|NA|14|TRBJ1-2
CATSSVNRVYGYTF
TGTGCCACCAGCAGTGTTAACAGGGTCTATGGCTACACCTTC
>TRBV4-2|few|TRBD2|18|TRBJ2-3
CASSQGGVLAASTDTQYF
TGTGCCAGCAGCCAAGGGGGGGTTCTAGCGGCTAGCACAGATACGCAGTATTTT
>TRBV20-1|few|TRBD1|15|TRBJ2-7
CSARDPTGGDYEQYF
TGCAGTGCTAGAGATCCCACAGGGGGAGACTACGAGCAGTACTTC
>TRBV29-1|many|NA|12|TRBJ2-7
CSVVRDKYEQYF
TGCAGCGTTGTCCGGGACAAATACGAGCAGTACTTC
>TRBV20-1|few|NA|14|TRBJ1-2
CSAQWWETNYGYTF
TGCAGTGCCCAATGGTGGGAAACTAACTATGGCTACACCTTC
>TRBV27|NA|TRBD2|19|TRBJ2-1
CASSSPGLAAPFSYNEQFF
TGTGCCAGCAGCTCACCGGGACTAGCGGCTCCTTTCTCCTACAATGAGCAGTTCTTC
>TRBV7-9|NA|TRBD2|16|TRBJ2-5
CASSSHLQVAGETQYF
TGTGCCAGCAGCTCGCATCTTCAGGTAGCGGGAGAGACCCAGTACTTC
>TRBV29-1|NA|NA|11|TRBJ2-7
CSVDKGDEQYF
TGCAGCGTTGACAAGGGAGACGAGCAGTACTTC
>TRBV27|NA|TRBD2|18|TRBJ2-7
CASRSDGTSGGKSYEQYF
TGTGCCAGCAGGTCTGATGGGACTAGCGGGGGGAAAAGCTACGAGCAGTACTTC
>TRBV5-1|many|TRBD1|15|TRBJ1-1
CASSLGGQGNTEAFF
TGCGCCAGCAGCTTGGGGGGACAGGGTAACACTGAAGCTTTCTTT
>TRBV6-5|NA|TRBD2|17|TRBJ2-2
CASSSPGLAGNTGELFF
TGTGCCAGCAGTTCCCCCGGACTAGCGGGGAACACCGGGGAGCTGTTTTTT
>TRBV27|few|NA|17|TRBJ1-2
CASSPWGPHRNNYGYTF
TGTGCCAGCAGTCCCTGGGGCCCGCACCGCAATAACTATGGCTACACCTTC
>TRBV4-2|NA|TRBD1|16|TRBJ2-7
CASSQDRTGGLRAVYF
TGTGCCAGCAGCCAAGATCGGACAGGGGGCCTACGAGCAGTGTACTTC
>TRBV14|NA|NA|17|TRBJ2-5
CASSQHGNRQVWRTRYF
TGTGCCAGCAGCCAACATGGGAACCGACAGGTCTGGCGGACCCGGTACTTC
>TRBV7-2|NA|NA|13|TRBJ2-3
CASSLQTADTQYF
TGTGCCAGCAGCTTACAGACGGCAGATACGCAGTATTTT
>TRBV15|few|NA|16|TRBJ1-2
CATSRAVFGTNYGYTF
TGTGCCACCAGCAGAGCAGTGTTCGGGACCAACTATGGCTACACCTTC
>TRBV28|few|NA|16|TRBJ2-3
CASSFPFGRGTDTQYF
TGTGCCAGCAGTTTCCCGTTCGGCAGGGGCACAGATACGCAGTATTTT